The clone carrying this T cell receptor (beta chain) has a count of ten or more. This entry comes from a study of blood T cell repertoires in COVID-19. Study details: T cells, B-cell-depleted T cells, or PBMCs provided the cDNA or gDNA that served as material.

Trimming removed 4 bases from V and 6 bases from J, with 19 bases in between. The CDR3 has 15 amino acids. In germline, CDR1 is SNHLY, CDR2 FYNNEI. As originally analysed: For nucleated cells, counts were estimated from reference gene primer amplification. Some clones are missing from TCRdb's copy, which holds only in-frame ones; the method was immunoSEQ multiplex PCR. The V and J calls and the clone size are those of that table, but D and trimming were determined from the DNA. The sample contains more than 50,000 clones, about four fifths of which appear only once. The clonotype was recovered from a human donor in a cohort sampled during active COVID-19. Source material: peripheral blood. The chain has TRBV2 and TRBJ2-7, with D possibly being TRBD2 (5 bases). CDR3 in DNA: TGTGCCAGCAGTGCAAGCTCACTAGATCCCTTCGAGCAGTACTTC. This encodes CASSASSLDPFEQYF.